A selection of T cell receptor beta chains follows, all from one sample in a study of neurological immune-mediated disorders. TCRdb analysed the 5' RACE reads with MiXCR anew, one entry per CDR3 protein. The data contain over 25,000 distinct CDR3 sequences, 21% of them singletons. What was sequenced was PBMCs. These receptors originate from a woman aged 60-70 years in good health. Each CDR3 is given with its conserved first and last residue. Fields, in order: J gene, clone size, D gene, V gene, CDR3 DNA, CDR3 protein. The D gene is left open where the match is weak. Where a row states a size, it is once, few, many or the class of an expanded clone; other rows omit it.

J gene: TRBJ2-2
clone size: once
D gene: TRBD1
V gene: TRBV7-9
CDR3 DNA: TGTGCCAGCAGCCAACAGGGGGCCGGGGAGCTGTTTTTT
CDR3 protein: CASSQQGAGELFF

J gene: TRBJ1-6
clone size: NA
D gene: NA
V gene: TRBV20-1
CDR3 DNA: TGCAGTGCTCCCCCCGGGATAGGATACAATACACCCCTCCACTTT
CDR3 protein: CSAPPGIGYNTPLHF

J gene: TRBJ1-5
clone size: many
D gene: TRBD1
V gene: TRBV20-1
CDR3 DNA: TGCAGTGCTCAGGGACAGGGGCATCAGCCCCAGCATTTT
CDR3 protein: CSAQGQGHQPQHF

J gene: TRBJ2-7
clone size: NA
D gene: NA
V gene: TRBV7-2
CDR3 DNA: TGTGCCAGCAGCTCCCGGAGGGGCTACGAGCAGTACTTC
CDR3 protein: CASSSRRGYEQYF

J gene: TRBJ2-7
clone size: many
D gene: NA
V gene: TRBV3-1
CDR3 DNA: TGTGCCAGCAGCCAACGTCCTCCAGGGGAGTCGTACGAGCAGTACTTC
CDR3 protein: CASSQRPPGESYEQYF

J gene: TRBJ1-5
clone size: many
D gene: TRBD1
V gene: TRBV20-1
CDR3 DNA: TGCAGTGCTAGCGGGACAGACGTATATAGCAATCAGCCCCAGCATTTT
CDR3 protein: CSASGTDVYSNQPQHF

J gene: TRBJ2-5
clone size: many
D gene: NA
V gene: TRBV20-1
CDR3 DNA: TGCAGTGCTTGGGGTGCCCAAGAGACCCAGTACTTC
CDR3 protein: CSAWGAQETQYF

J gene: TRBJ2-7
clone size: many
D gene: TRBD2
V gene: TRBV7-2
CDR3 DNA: TGTGCCAGCAGCATTTTAGCGGGGGGGCTCTACGAGCAGTACTTC
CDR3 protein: CASSILAGGLYEQYF

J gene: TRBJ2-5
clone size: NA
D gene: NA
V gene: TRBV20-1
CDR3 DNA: TGCAGTGCTAGACCCTTTACGTACCAAGAGACCCAGTACTTC
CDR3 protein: CSARPFTYQETQYF

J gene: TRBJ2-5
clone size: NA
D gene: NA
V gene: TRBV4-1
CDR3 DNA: TGCGCAAGCAGCAAATTCCCCAATGGGGCGGCAGAGACCCAGTACTTC
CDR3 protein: CASSKFPNGAAETQYF

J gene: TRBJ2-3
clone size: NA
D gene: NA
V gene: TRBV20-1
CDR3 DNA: TGCAGTGCTAGCTGGAGGGCCCGCGACACGGATACGCAGTATTTT
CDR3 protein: CSASWRARDTDTQYF

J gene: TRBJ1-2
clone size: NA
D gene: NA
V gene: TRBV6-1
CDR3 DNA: TGTGCCAGCAAAGCGGACAGAAGGACCTACTATGGCTACACCTTC
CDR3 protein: CASKADRRTYYGYTF

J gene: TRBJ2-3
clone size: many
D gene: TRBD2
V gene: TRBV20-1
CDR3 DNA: TGCAGTGCTAGACTAGCGGATAGCACAGATACGCAGTATTTT
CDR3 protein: CSARLADSTDTQYF

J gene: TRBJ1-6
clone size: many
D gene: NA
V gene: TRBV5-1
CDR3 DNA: TGCGCCAGCAGCCCGGACCAGTCACCCCTCCACTTT
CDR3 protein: CASSPDQSPLHF

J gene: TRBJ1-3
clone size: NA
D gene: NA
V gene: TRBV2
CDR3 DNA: TGTGCCAGCTCACCCGCGGGGCGGAACTCTGGAAACACCATATATTTT
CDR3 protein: CASSPAGRNSGNTIYF

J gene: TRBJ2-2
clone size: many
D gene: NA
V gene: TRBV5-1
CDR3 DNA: TGCGCCAGCAGCTTGGGACAGGTTGGCACCGGGGAGCTGTTTTTT
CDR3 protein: CASSLGQVGTGELFF

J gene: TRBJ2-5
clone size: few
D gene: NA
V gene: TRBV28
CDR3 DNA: TGTGCCAGCAGTTTACCGGAGGGGTCGAAGGAGACCCAGTACTTC
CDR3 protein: CASSLPEGSKETQYF

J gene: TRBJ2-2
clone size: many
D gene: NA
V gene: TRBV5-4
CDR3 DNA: TGTGCCAGCAACTCGCAGGGGTCCGGGGAGCTGTTTTTT
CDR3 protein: CASNSQGSGELFF

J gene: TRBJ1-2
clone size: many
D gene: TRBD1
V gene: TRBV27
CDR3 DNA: TGTGCCAGCAGCGAGGGGGCGGACTACTATGGCTACACCTTC
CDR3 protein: CASSEGADYYGYTF

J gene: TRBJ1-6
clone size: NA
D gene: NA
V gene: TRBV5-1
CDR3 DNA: TGCGCCAGCAGCTTCTCTGTCGGTTTGGTTTCACCCCTCCACTTT
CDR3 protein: CASSFSVGLVSPLHF

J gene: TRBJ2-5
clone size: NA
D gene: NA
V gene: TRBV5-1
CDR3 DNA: TGCGCCAGCAGCCCTTCCTCTGGCGAGGGGGGGGAGACCCAGTACTTC
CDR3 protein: CASSPSSGEGGETQYF

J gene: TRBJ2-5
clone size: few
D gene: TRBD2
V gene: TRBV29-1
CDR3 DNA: TGCAGCGCTCAAGGACTAGCGGGAGGAGGCGAGACCCAGTACTTC
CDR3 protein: CSAQGLAGGGETQYF

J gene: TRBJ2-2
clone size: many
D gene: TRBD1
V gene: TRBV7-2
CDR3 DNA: TGTGCCAGCAGCCGGGACAGGTCTGTCACCGGGGAGCTGTTTTTT
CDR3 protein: CASSRDRSVTGELFF

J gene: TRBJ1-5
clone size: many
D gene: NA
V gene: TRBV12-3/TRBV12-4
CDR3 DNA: TGTGCCAGCAGTTTAAAGGGCGTTAATCAGCCCCAGCATTTT
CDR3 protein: CASSLKGVNQPQHF

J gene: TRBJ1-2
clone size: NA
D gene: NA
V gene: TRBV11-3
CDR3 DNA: TGTGCCAGCAGCTTAGGGGGGGGATACTATGGCTACACCTTC
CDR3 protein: CASSLGGGYYGYTF

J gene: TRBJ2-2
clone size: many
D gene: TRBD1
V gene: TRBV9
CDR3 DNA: TGTGCCAGCAACGGTAGGGGGCAGAACACCGGGGAGCTGTTTTTT
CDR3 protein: CASNGRGQNTGELFF

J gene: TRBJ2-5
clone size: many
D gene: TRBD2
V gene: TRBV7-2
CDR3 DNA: TGTGCCAGCAGCTTAGGCGGGGGGTTAGAGACCCAGTACTTC
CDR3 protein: CASSLGGGLETQYF

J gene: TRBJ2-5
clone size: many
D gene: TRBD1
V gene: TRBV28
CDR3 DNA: TGTGCCAGCACACACCTTAGGCCGGGACAGGGAATTGTAAGGTGGCAAGAGACCCAGTACTTC
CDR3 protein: CASTHLRPGQGIVRWQETQYF

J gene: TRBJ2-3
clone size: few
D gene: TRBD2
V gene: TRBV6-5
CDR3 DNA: TGTGCCAGCAGTTACTGGATCTCAGAGGCGGGACTACGCCGTTTAGATACGCAGTATTTT
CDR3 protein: CASSYWISEAGLRRLDTQYF

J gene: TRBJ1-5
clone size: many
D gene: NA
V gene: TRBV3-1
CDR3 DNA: TGTGCCAGCAGCCGAAACCGGGACATAAATCAGCCCCAGCATTTT
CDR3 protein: CASSRNRDINQPQHF

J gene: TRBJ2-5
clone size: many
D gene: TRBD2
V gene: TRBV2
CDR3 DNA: TGTGCCAGCACTCCCTCTCGGGCGGGAGGGCAGGAGACCCAGTACTTC
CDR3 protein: CASTPSRAGGQETQYF

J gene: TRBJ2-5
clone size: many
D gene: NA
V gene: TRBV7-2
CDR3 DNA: TGTGCCAGCAGCTTAAAGGAGACCCAGTACTTC
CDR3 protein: CASSLKETQYF

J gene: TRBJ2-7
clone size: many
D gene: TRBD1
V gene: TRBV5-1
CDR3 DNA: TGCGCCAGCAGCTGGACCGGGACAGGAGACGAGCAGTACTTC
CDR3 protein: CASSWTGTGDEQYF

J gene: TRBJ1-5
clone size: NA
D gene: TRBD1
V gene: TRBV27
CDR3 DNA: TGTGCCAGCAGTTTAGGGACAGGGAGCAATCAGCCCCAGCATTTT
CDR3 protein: CASSLGTGSNQPQHF

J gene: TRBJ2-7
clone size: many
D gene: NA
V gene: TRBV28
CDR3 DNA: TGTGCCAGCGGGGGGAACACCGACTACGAGCAGTACTTC
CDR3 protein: CASGGNTDYEQYF

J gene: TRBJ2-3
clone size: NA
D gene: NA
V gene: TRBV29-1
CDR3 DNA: TGCAGCGTTGAAGCGGACGGGGGAGGGCAGTATTTT
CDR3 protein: CSVEADGGGQYF

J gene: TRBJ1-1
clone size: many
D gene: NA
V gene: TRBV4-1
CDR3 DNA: TGCGCCAGCAGCCAAGTGGGGGCAGGGTCAATGAACACTGAAGCTTTCTTT
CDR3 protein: CASSQVGAGSMNTEAFF

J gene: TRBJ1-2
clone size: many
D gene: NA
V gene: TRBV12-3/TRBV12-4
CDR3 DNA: TGTGCCAGCAGTTTACGGACAGCTAACTATGGCTACACCTTC
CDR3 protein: CASSLRTANYGYTF

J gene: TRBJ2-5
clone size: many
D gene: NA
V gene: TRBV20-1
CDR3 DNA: TGCAGTGCTAGAGATGGGCTAAGCGGACGTGAGACCCAGTACTTC
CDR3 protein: CSARDGLSGRETQYF

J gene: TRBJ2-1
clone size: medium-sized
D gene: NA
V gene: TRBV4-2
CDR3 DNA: TGTGCCAGCAGCCAAGACCCGGAAGGGGGGCCGGATGAGCAGTTCTTC
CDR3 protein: CASSQDPEGGPDEQFF

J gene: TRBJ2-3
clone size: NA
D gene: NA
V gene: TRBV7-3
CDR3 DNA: TGTGCCAGCGGGGCGAACACAGATACGCAGTATTTT
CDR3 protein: CASGANTDTQYF

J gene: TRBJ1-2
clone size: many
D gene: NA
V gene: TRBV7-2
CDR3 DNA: TGTGCCAGCAGCTTAGTGGGGGGGCCCTATGGCTACACCTTC
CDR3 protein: CASSLVGGPYGYTF

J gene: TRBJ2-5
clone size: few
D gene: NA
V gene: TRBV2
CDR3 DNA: TGTGCCAGCAGGGGAGTGGGAGTAACGGGAATCGAAGAGACCCAGTACTTC
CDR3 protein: CASRGVGVTGIEETQYF

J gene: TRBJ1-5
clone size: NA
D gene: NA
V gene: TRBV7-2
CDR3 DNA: TGTGCCAGCAGCTTAGAAGGGGGCAATCAGCCCCAGCATTTT
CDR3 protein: CASSLEGGNQPQHF